In its sample, the clone carrying this TCR beta chain was seen a few times. Its antigen is not known. The data originate from a study of identical twins. Study results and limitations: High-abundance cord blood beta clonotypes had fewer insertions; memory repertoires showed none.

TCRdb used MiXCR to reprocess the 5' RACE reads, holding one entry per CDR3 protein. The sample contains 300,000 or so distinct CDR3 sequences, 8% to 9.5% of which appear only once. The CDR3 length is 16 residues. Germline V CDR1 and CDR2: KGHDR, SFDVKD. The germline V and J ends were trimmed by 1 base and 5 bases, with 14 bases remaining between them. The sample was also reused in another study, on yellow fever vaccine responses in identical twins.

The TCR comes from a woman between 18 and 29 years old in good health. Material: CD8+ T cells sorted from blood. The gene calls are TRBV24-1 and TRBJ2-1; maybe TRBD1 (5 bases). The CDR3 loop reads CATSDFGAGWDNEQFF. The DNA for the CDR3 is TGTGCCACCAGTGATTTTGGGGCAGGGTGGGACAATGAGCAGTTCTTC.